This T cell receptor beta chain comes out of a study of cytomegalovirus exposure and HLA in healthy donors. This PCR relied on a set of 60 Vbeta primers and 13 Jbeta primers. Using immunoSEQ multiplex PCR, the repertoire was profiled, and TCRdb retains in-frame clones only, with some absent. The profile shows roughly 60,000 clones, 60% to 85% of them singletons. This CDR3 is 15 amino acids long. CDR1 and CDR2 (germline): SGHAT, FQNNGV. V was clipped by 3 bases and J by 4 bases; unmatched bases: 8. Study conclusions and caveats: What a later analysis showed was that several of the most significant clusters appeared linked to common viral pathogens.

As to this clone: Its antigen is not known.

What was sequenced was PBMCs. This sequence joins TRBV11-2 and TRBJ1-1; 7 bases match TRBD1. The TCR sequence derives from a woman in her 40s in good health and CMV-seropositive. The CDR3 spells CASSFKGGSFTEAFF. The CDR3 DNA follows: TGTGCCAGCAGCTTCAAAGGGGGCTCATTCACTGAAGCTTTCTTT.